This TCR beta chain derives from a study of T cell repertoires in cytomegalovirus infection. This clonotype has just a few counts. One entry per CDR3 protein, called by TCRdb with MiXCR from the reads. The sample has 150,000 or so distinct CDR3 sequences, roughly 15% seen once; the top ten hold approximately 18%. The CDR3 runs to 15 residues. Germline CDR1 reads SGHAT; CDR2 reads FQDESV (reference sequence). The J segment lost 5 bases and the V segment lost 1 base, leaving 5 bases of the junction unmatched. The J gene is TRBJ1-5, the V gene TRBV11-1; 7 positions agree with TRBD1. The receptor was derived from a human donor in good health (CMV status not recorded). Some clones in this sample may be carry-over from other donors' samples. Sequenced input: CD8+ T cells from PBMCs. As DNA, the CDR3 is TGTGCCAGCAGCTTAGGGGCTGGACAGGATCAGCCCCAGCATTTT. Translation: CASSLGAGQDQPQHF.